Listed below are T cell receptor beta chains from one sample, sequenced in a study of T cell responses to AZD1222 COVID-19 vaccine. Sequencing was performed with immunoSEQ multiplex PCR; in TCRdb, only in-frame clones are kept and a portion is missing. The table includes 150,000 to 200,000 clones, 85% to 95% detected once. Here the sequenced sample was peripheral blood, taken on day 0 of AZD1222 vaccination. These receptors originate from an adult in good health. The CDR3 runs from the conserved cysteine through the conserved F or W. Each record gives: CDR3 length, V gene, J gene, D gene, clone size, CDR3 protein, CDR3 DNA. A D gene is named only where the DNA matches it firmly. Clone size appears in some rows only: once, few, many, or a class for an expanded clone.

length: 13
V: TRBV12-3/TRBV12-4
J: TRBJ1-2
D: -
size: -
CDR3: CASSLSSPLGYTF
DNA: TGTGCCAGCAGTTTATCCAGCCCCCTTGGCTACACCTTC

length: 12
V: TRBV7-9
J: TRBJ2-7
D: -
size: -
CDR3: CASGSGGYEQYF
DNA: TGTGCCAGCGGCAGTGGGGGTTACGAGCAGTACTTC

length: 16
V: TRBV30
J: TRBJ1-6
D: -
size: once
CDR3: CAWSQRASSYNSPLHF
DNA: TGTGCCTGGAGTCAAAGGGCCAGCTCCTATAATTCACCCCTCCACTTT

length: 14
V: TRBV5-1
J: TRBJ1-3
D: -
size: -
CDR3: CASSLEGGGNTIYF
DNA: TGCGCCAGCAGCTTGGAGGGGGGCGGAAACACCATATATTTT

length: 13
V: TRBV6-4
J: TRBJ1-1
D: -
size: -
CDR3: CASRRSRDTEAFF
DNA: TGTGCCAGCCGTCGTTCCAGGGACACTGAAGCTTTCTTT

length: 16
V: TRBV11-2
J: TRBJ1-1
D: -
size: -
CDR3: CASSYLWGQPNTEAFF
DNA: TGTGCCAGCAGCTACCTTTGGGGACAACCGAACACTGAAGCTTTCTTT

length: 14
V: TRBV6-5
J: TRBJ1-6
D: TRBD1
size: -
CDR3: CASSRRDRNSPLHF
DNA: TGTGCCAGCAGTCGCCGGGACAGAAATTCACCCCTCCACTTT

length: 14
V: TRBV11-3
J: TRBJ2-1
D: TRBD2
size: -
CDR3: CASSSGGSLKQQFF
DNA: TGTGCCAGCAGCTCGGGGGGTTCCCTTAAACAGCAGTTCTTC

length: 16
V: TRBV27
J: TRBJ2-3
D: -
size: -
CDR3: CASSLQTGLPTDTQYF
DNA: TGTGCCAGCAGTCTGCAGACAGGCCTACCGACAGATACGCAGTATTTT

length: 17
V: TRBV10-3
J: TRBJ2-3
D: -
size: -
CDR3: CAIGLPPVSVPTDTQYF
DNA: TGTGCCATTGGACTTCCCCCAGTTTCTGTCCCCACAGATACGCAGTATTTT

length: 17
V: TRBV5-1
J: TRBJ2-6
D: TRBD1
size: -
CDR3: CASSIRDRGPGANVLTF
DNA: TGCGCCAGCAGCATCCGGGACAGGGGGCCCGGGGCCAACGTCCTGACTTTC

length: 16
V: TRBV5-1
J: TRBJ1-1
D: -
size: -
CDR3: CASAASRRSEDTEAFF
DNA: TGCGCCAGCGCGGCCTCCCGTCGTAGCGAGGACACTGAAGCTTTCTTT

length: 19
V: TRBV28
J: TRBJ1-3
D: -
size: -
CDR3: CASSSNLHGPLLSGNTIYF
DNA: TGTGCCAGCAGTTCTAACCTCCATGGACCGCTCCTCTCTGGAAACACCATATATTTT

length: 18
V: TRBV2
J: TRBJ1-1
D: -
size: -
CDR3: CASSERSGPQNTNTEAFF
DNA: TGTGCCAGCAGTGAAAGGTCGGGACCCCAGAATACCAACACTGAAGCTTTCTTT

length: 14
V: TRBV6-5
J: TRBJ2-7
D: TRBD2
size: -
CDR3: CASSRLAGTYEQYF
DNA: TGTGCCAGCAGCCGACTAGCGGGAACCTACGAGCAGTACTTC

length: 13
V: TRBV6-5
J: TRBJ2-7
D: TRBD2
size: -
CDR3: CASSYLREGEQYF
DNA: TGTGCCAGCAGTTACCTTAGGGAGGGCGAGCAGTACTTC

length: 10
V: TRBV19
J: TRBJ1-2
D: -
size: -
CDR3: CASEDYGYTF
DNA: TGTGCCAGTGAGGACTATGGCTACACCTTC

length: 16
V: TRBV9
J: TRBJ1-1
D: -
size: -
CDR3: CASSQPPRTANTEAFF
DNA: TGTGCCAGCAGCCAACCACCCCGGACAGCGAACACTGAAGCTTTCTTT

length: 15
V: TRBV18
J: TRBJ2-1
D: TRBD1
size: -
CDR3: CASSLRTGELNEQFF
DNA: TGTGCCAGCTCACTTAGGACAGGGGAGCTAAATGAGCAGTTCTTC

length: 12
V: TRBV20-1
J: TRBJ2-3
D: -
size: -
CDR3: CSASIGTDTQYF
DNA: TGCAGTGCTAGTATCGGGACGGATACGCAGTATTTT

length: 13
V: TRBV28
J: TRBJ1-1
D: -
size: -
CDR3: CASSGRRVAEAFF
DNA: TGTGCCAGCAGTGGGCGTAGGGTGGCTGAAGCTTTCTTT

length: 16
V: TRBV4-2
J: TRBJ1-5
D: TRBD1
size: -
CDR3: CASSQVGRGGNQPQHF
DNA: TGTGCCAGCAGCCAAGTTGGCAGGGGGGGGAATCAGCCCCAGCATTTT

length: 13
V: TRBV6-5
J: TRBJ2-7
D: TRBD1
size: -
CDR3: CASSGNQGVQQYF
DNA: TGTGCCAGCAGCGGAAATCAGGGGGTTCAGCAGTACTTC

length: 13
V: TRBV2
J: TRBJ2-1
D: TRBD1
size: -
CDR3: CASRGTGYNEQFF
DNA: TGTGCCAGCAGGGGGACAGGGTACAATGAGCAGTTCTTC

length: 14
V: TRBV7-2
J: TRBJ2-1
D: -
size: -
CDR3: CASSLVSGYNEQFF
DNA: TGTGCCAGCAGCTTAGTATCAGGATACAATGAGCAGTTCTTC

length: 14
V: TRBV2
J: TRBJ2-7
D: -
size: -
CDR3: CASCATGRDYEQYF
DNA: TGTGCCAGCTGCGCGACGGGGCGAGACTACGAGCAGTACTTC

length: 15
V: TRBV5-1
J: TRBJ2-7
D: TRBD2
size: -
CDR3: CASSFRLARVDEQYF
DNA: TGCGCCAGCAGCTTCCGACTAGCTCGGGTGGACGAGCAGTACTTC

length: 15
V: TRBV4-2
J: TRBJ1-2
D: -
size: once
CDR3: CASSQDLLPEYGYTF
DNA: TGTGCCAGCAGCCAAGATCTCCTGCCAGAATATGGCTACACCTTC

length: 13
V: TRBV6-5
J: TRBJ2-3
D: -
size: -
CDR3: CASSYQRTDTQYF
DNA: TGTGCCAGCAGTTACCAACGCACAGATACGCAGTATTTT

length: 14
V: TRBV30
J: TRBJ1-2
D: -
size: -
CDR3: CAWRGSSQLRGYTF
DNA: TGTGCCTGGAGGGGCAGCTCACAACTAAGGGGCTACACCTTC

length: 13
V: TRBV29-1
J: TRBJ2-3
D: -
size: -
CDR3: CSVERGSKDTQYF
DNA: TGCAGCGTAGAAAGGGGGAGTAAAGATACGCAGTATTTT

length: 17
V: TRBV14
J: TRBJ1-2
D: -
size: -
CDR3: CASSQVGAWMGADGYTF
DNA: TGTGCCAGCAGCCAAGTAGGGGCGTGGATGGGCGCCGATGGCTACACCTTC

length: 15
V: TRBV7-9
J: TRBJ2-7
D: -
size: -
CDR3: CASSPLGGEGVEQYF
DNA: TGTGCCAGCAGCCCCCTAGGAGGGGAGGGGGTTGAGCAGTACTTC

length: 13
V: TRBV29-1
J: TRBJ1-2
D: TRBD1
size: -
CDR3: CSAGDRRTDGYTF
DNA: TGCAGCGCGGGGGACAGAAGAACTGATGGCTACACCTTC

length: 13
V: TRBV10-3
J: TRBJ1-2
D: -
size: -
CDR3: CAISDTGISGYTF
DNA: TGTGCCATCAGTGATACCGGGATCAGTGGCTACACCTTC

length: 15
V: TRBV5-4
J: TRBJ2-1
D: TRBD2
size: -
CDR3: CASMLLAGVIDEQFF
DNA: TGTGCCAGCATGCTATTGGCGGGAGTGATTGATGAGCAGTTCTTC

length: 13
V: TRBV6-6
J: TRBJ1-5
D: -
size: -
CDR3: CASSLTGNQPQHF
DNA: TGTGCCAGCAGCCTTACAGGGAATCAGCCCCAGCATTTT

length: 13
V: TRBV27
J: TRBJ2-7
D: TRBD1
size: -
CDR3: CASSFTGAHEQYF
DNA: TGTGCCAGCAGTTTTACAGGGGCCCACGAGCAGTACTTC

length: 13
V: TRBV10-3
J: TRBJ2-5
D: -
size: -
CDR3: CAISGTGEETQYF
DNA: TGTGCCATCAGTGGGACTGGGGAAGAGACCCAGTACTTC

length: 13
V: TRBV28
J: TRBJ1-5
D: -
size: -
CDR3: CASSLGSLQPQHF
DNA: TGTGCCAGCAGTTTAGGGTCTTTGCAGCCCCAGCATTTT

length: 14
V: TRBV10-3
J: TRBJ1-5
D: -
size: -
CDR3: CAIRSTEDNQPQHF
DNA: TGTGCCATCAGGTCGACAGAAGATAATCAGCCCCAGCATTTT

length: 14
V: TRBV28
J: TRBJ2-5
D: -
size: -
CDR3: CASGSQGGGWTQYF
DNA: TGTGCCAGCGGTAGTCAGGGGGGCGGGTGGACCCAGTACTTC

length: 12
V: TRBV9
J: TRBJ2-1
D: -
size: -
CDR3: CASSVFGNEQFF
DNA: TGTGCCAGCAGCGTCTTTGGCAATGAGCAGTTCTTC

length: 11
V: TRBV7-7
J: TRBJ1-2
D: TRBD1
size: -
CDR3: CDRDSSYGYTF
DNA: TGTGATCGGGACAGCAGCTATGGCTACACCTTC

length: 16
V: TRBV28
J: TRBJ2-5
D: -
size: -
CDR3: CASSLSLGSGAETQYF
DNA: TGTGCCAGCAGTTTATCTTTGGGGTCGGGGGCGGAGACCCAGTACTTC

length: 16
V: TRBV18
J: TRBJ2-1
D: -
size: -
CDR3: CASSPSRLPPYNEQFF
DNA: TGTGCCAGCTCACCATCTAGGCTGCCCCCCTACAATGAGCAGTTCTTC

length: 13
V: TRBV4-2
J: TRBJ2-7
D: -
size: -
CDR3: CASSQGTTLEQYF
DNA: TGTGCCAGCAGCCAGGGGACCACCCTCGAGCAGTACTTC

length: 13
V: TRBV5-4
J: TRBJ2-7
D: -
size: -
CDR3: CASSRPGQTKQYF
DNA: TGTGCCAGCAGCCGCCCTGGACAAACCAAGCAGTACTTC

length: 14
V: TRBV19
J: TRBJ1-2
D: TRBD1
size: -
CDR3: CASSRDRGRYGYTF
DNA: TGTGCCAGCAGCCGGGACAGGGGACGGTATGGCTACACCTTC

length: 15
V: TRBV28
J: TRBJ1-2
D: TRBD1
size: once
CDR3: CASNTDRTTNYGYTF
DNA: TGTGCCAGCAACACGGACAGGACAACTAACTATGGCTACACCTTC

length: 14
V: TRBV4-2
J: TRBJ2-7
D: -
size: -
CDR3: CASSQEEVSYEQYF
DNA: TGTGCCAGCAGCCAAGAGGAGGTTTCCTACGAGCAGTACTTC

length: 13
V: TRBV9
J: TRBJ1-1
D: -
size: -
CDR3: CASSDRGGTEAFF
DNA: TGTGCCAGCAGCGACCGAGGGGGCACTGAAGCTTTCTTT

length: 14
V: TRBV28
J: TRBJ1-1
D: -
size: -
CDR3: CASSRRPVNTEAFF
DNA: TGTGCCAGCAGCCGAAGGCCCGTGAACACTGAAGCTTTCTTT

length: 14
V: TRBV5-8
J: TRBJ1-2
D: -
size: -
CDR3: CASSLGTGSDGYTF
DNA: TGTGCCAGCAGCTTGGGCACAGGGAGTGACGGCTACACCTTC

length: 17
V: TRBV29-1
J: TRBJ2-3
D: TRBD2
size: -
CDR3: CSVAGTSRPTSTDTQYF
DNA: TGCAGCGTTGCTGGGACTAGCAGACCCACTAGCACAGATACGCAGTATTTT